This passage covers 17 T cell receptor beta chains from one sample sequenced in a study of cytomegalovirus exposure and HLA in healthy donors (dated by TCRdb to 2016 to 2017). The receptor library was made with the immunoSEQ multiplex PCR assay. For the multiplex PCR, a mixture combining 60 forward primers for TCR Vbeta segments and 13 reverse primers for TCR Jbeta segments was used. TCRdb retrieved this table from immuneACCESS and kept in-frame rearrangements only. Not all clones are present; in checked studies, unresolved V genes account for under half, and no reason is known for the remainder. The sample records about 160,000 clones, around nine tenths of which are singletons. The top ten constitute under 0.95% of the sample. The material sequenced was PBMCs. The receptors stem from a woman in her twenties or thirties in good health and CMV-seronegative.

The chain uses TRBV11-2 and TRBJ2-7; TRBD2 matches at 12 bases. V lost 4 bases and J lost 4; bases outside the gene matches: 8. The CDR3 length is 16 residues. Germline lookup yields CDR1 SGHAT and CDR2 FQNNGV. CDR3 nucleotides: TGTGCCAGCAGCTCTCTGACTAGCGGGAGCCAATACGAGCAGTACTTC. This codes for CASSSLTSGSQYEQYF.

In DNA form, the CDR3 reads TGTGCCAGCAGCTTAGCAAGAACAGGGGGCCGCACTGAAGCTTTCTTT. Encoded protein: CASSLARTGGRTEAFF. V gene TRBV7-9 combines with J gene TRBJ1-1; 9 nucleotides match TRBD1. Unmatched junction bases numbered 6, after V lost 0 bases and J lost 4 bases. The germline V gene encodes CDR1 SEHNR and CDR2 FQNEAQ (reference sequence). This CDR3 is 16 amino acids long.

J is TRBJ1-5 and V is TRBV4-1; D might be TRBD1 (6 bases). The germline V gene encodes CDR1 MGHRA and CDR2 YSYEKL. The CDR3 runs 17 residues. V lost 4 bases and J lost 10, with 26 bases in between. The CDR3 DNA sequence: TGCGCCAGCAGCCCCGGAAGGATAAGGGGGGGTAGTCGACCCCAGCATTTT. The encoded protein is CASSPGRIRGGSRPQHF.

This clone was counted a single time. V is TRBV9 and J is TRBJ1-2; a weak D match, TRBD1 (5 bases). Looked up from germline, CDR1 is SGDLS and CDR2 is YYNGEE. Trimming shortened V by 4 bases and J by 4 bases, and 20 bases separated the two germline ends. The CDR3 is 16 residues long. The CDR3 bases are TGTGCCAGCAGCCCCTCCGGGGGTGAGGGTTCCTATGGCTACACCTTC. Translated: CASSPSGGEGSYGYTF.

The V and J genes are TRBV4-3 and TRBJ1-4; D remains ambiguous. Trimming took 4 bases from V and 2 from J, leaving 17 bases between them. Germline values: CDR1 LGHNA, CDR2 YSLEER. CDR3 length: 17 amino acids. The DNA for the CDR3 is TGCGCCAGCAGCCCCGAGGCGGCGGCTCTTACTAATGAAAAACTGTTTTTT. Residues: CASSPEAAALTNEKLFF.

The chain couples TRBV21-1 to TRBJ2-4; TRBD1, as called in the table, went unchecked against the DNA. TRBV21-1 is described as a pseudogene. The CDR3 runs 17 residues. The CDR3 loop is CASSKRSQGKAKNIQYF. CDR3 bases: TGTGCCAGCAGCAAAAGGAGCCAGGGAAAGGCCAAAAACATTCAGTACTTC.

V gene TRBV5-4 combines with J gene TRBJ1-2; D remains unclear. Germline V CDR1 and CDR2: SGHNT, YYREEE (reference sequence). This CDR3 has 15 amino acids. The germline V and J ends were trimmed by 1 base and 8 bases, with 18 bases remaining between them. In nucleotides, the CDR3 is TGTGCCAGCAGCTTGACAGACCCCCGGCCGCGAGGCTACACCTTC. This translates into CASSLTDPRPRGYTF.

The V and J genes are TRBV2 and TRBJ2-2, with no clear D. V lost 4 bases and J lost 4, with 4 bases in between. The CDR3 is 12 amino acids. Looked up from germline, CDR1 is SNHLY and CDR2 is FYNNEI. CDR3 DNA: TGTGCCAGCAGTGTTATCACCGGGGAGCTGTTTTTT. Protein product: CASSVITGELFF.

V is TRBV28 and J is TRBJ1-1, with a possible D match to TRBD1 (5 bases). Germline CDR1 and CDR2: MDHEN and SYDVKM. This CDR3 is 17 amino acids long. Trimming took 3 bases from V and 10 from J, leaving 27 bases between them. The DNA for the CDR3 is TGTGCCAGCAGTTTCTCGCCGCGGATGTCGGGGGACTACTCAGCTTTCTTT. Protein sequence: CASSFSPRMSGDYSAFF.

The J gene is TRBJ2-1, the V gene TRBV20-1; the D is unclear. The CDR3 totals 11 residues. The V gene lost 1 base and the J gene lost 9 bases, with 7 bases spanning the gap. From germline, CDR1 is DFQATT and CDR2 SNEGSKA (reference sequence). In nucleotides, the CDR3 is TGCAGTGCTAGAGTAGTGCCTGAGCAGTTCTTC. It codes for CSARVVPEQFF.

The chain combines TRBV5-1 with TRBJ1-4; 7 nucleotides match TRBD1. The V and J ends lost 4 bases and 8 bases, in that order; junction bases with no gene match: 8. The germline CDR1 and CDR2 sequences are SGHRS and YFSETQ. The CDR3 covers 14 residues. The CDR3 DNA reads TGCGCCAGCAGCCCGGACAGGAACGGCGAAAAACTGTTTTTT. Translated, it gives CASSPDRNGEKLFF.

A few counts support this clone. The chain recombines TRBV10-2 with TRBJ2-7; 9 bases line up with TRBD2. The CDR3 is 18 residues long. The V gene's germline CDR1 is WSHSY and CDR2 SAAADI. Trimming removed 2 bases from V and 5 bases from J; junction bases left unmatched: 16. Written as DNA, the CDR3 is TGCGCCAGCAGTGAGGGGGGACTAGCAACCGTAGGGAGCAACGAGCAGTACTTC. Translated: CASSEGGLATVGSNEQYF.

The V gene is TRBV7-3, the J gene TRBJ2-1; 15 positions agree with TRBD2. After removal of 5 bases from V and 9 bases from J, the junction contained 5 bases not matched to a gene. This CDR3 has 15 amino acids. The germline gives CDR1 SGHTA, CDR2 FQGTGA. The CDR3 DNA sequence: TGTGCCAGCAGCCTCGGACTAGCGGGAGGGTCTGAGCAGTTCTTC. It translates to CASSLGLAGGSEQFF.

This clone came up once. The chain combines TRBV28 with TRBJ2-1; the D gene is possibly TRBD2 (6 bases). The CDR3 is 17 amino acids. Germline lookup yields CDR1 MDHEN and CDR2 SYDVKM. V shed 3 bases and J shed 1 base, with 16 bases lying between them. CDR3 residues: CASSLVTGDVSYNEQFF. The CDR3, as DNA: TGTGCCAGCAGTTTGGTGACGGGAGATGTATCCTACAATGAGCAGTTCTTC.

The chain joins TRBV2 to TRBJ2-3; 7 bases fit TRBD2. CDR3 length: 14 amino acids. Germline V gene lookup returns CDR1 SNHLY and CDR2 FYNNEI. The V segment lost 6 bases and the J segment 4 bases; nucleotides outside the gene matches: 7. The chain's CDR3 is CASRREGFADTQYF. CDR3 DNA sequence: TGTGCCAGCAGGAGGGAGGGGTTCGCAGATACGCAGTATTTT.

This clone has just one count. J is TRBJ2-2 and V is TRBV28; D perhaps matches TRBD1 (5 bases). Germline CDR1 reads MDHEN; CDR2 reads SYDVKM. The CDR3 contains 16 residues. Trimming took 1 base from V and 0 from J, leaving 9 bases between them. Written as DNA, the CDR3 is TGTGCCAGCAGTTTATCGCGACAGACGAACACCGGGGAGCTGTTTTTT. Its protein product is CASSLSRQTNTGELFF.

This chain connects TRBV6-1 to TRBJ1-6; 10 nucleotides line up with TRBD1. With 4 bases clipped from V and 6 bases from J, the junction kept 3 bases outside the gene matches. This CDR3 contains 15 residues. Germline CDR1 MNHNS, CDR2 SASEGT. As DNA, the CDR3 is TGTGCCAGCAGTGGGAGGACAGGGGGTAATTCACCCCTCCACTTT. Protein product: CASSGRTGGNSPLHF.